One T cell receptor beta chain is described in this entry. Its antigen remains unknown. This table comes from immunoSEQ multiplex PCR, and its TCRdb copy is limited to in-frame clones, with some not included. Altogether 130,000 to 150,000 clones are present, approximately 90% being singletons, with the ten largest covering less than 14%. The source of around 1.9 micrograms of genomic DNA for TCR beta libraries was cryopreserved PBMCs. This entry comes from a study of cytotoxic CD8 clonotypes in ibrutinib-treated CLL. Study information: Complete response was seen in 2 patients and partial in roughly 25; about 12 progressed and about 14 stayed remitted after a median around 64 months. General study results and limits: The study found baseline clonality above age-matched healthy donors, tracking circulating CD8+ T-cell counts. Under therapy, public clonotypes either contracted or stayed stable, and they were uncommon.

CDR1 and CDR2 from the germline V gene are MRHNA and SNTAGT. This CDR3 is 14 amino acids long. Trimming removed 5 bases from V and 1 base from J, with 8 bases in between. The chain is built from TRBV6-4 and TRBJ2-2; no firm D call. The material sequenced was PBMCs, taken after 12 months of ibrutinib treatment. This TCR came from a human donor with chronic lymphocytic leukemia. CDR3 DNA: TGTGCCAGCAGTCTTGAGGAGAACACCGGGGAGCTGTTTTTT. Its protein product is CASSLEENTGELFF.